This T cell receptor beta chain was profiled in a study of T cell responses to AZD1222 COVID-19 vaccine. TCRdb's table, derived via immunoSEQ multiplex PCR, lists solely in-frame clones and lacks some. The repertoire holds under 200,000 clones, with over 85% as singletons. General study points: Donors were chiefly white British, with a greater number of females, and clonal diversity was perhaps underestimated.

To note about this clone: What it recognizes is unknown.

Deletions cut 0 bases from V and 6 bases from J, with 4 bases between. Germline V gene data show CDR1 as GTSNPN and CDR2 as SVGIG (reference sequence). This CDR3 contains 11 residues. Sequenced here: peripheral blood, sampled on day 0 of AZD1222 vaccination. The rearrangement joins TRBV30 to TRBJ2-3; D unclear. The clonotype was recovered from an adult in good health. The CDR3, as DNA: TGTGCCTGGAGTGTGGTGGATACGCAGTATTTT. It yields the protein CAWSVVDTQYF.